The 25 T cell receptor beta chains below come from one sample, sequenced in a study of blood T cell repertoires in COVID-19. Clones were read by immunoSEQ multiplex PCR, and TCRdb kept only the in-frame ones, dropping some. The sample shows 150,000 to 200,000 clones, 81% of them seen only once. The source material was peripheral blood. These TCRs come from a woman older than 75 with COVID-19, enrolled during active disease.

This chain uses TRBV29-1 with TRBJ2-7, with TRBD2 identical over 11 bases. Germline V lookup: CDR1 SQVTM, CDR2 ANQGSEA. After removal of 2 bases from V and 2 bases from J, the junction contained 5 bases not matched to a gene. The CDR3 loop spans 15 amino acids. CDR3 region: CSVEMVSGRAYEQYF. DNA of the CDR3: TGCAGCGTTGAAATGGTTAGCGGGAGGGCCTACGAGCAGTACTTC.

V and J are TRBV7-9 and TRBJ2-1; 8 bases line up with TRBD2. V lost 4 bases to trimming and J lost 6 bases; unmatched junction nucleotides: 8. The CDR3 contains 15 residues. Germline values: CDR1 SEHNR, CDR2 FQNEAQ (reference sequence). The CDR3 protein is CASSSRGLVGNEQFF. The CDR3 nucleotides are TGTGCCAGCAGCTCACGGGGACTAGTAGGCAATGAGCAGTTCTTC.

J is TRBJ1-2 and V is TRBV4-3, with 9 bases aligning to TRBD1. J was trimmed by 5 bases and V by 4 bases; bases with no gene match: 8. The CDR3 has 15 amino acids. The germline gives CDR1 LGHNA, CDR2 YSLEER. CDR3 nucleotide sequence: TGCGCCAGCAGCCGGACTCCGGGACAGGGTTATGGCTACACCTTC. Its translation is CASSRTPGQGYGYTF.

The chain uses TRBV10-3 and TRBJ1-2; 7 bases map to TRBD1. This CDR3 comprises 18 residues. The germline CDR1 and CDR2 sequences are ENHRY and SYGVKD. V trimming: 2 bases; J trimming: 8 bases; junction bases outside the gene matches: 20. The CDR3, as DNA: TGTGCCATCAGTGAGACCTTACATAATACCGGGACAGTCGTCGGCTACACCTTC. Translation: CAISETLHNTGTVVGYTF.

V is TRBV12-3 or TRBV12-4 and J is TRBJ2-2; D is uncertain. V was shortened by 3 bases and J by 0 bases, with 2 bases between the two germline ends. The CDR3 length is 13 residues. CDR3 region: CASSFTNTGELFF. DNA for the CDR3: TGTGCCAGCAGTTTCACGAACACCGGGGAGCTGTTTTTT.

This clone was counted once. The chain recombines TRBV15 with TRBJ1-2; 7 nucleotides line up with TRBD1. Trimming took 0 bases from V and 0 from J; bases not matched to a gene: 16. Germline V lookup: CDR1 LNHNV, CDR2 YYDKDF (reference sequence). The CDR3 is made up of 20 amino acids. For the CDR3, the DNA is TGTGCCACCAGCAGAGATAACCCTTGGGACAGTCCCTCAGCTAACTATGGCTACACCTTC. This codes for CATSRDNPWDSPSANYGYTF.

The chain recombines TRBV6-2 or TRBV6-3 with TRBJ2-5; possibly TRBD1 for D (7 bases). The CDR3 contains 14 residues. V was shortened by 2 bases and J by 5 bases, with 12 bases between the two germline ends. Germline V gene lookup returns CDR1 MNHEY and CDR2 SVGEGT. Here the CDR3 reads CASSYPTGRETQYF. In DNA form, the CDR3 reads TGTGCCAGCAGTTACCCGACAGGGAGGGAGACCCAGTACTTC.

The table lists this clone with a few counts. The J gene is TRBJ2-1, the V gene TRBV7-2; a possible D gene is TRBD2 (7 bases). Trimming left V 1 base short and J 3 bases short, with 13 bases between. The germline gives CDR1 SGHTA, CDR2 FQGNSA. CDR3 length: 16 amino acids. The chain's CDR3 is CASSLGGGGRYNEQFF. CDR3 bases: TGTGCCAGCAGCTTAGGCGGCGGGGGCCGCTACAATGAGCAGTTCTTC.

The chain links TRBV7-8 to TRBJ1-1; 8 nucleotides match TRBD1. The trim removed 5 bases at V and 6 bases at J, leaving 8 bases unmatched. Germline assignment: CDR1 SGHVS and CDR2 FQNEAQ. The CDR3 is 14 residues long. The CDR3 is CASSRTGQGPEAFF. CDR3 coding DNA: TGTGCCAGCAGCCGAACCGGACAGGGCCCTGAAGCTTTCTTT.

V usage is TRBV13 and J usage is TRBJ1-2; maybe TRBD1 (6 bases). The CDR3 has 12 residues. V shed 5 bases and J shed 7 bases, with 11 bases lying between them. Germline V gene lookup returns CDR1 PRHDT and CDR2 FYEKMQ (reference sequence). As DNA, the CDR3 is TGTGCCAGCAGCACTACACAGGGTGGCTACACCTTC. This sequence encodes CASSTTQGGYTF.

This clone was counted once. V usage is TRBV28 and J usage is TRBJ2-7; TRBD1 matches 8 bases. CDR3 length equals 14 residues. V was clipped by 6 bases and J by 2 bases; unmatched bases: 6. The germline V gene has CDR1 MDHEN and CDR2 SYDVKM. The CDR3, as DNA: TGTGCCAGCAGGAGGACAGGGTACACCTACGAGCAGTACTTC. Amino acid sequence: CASRRTGYTYEQYF.

Here the CDR3 reads CASSYVTPNEQFF. DNA of the CDR3: TGTGCCAGCAGTTATGTGACACCGAATGAGCAGTTCTTC. The J gene is TRBJ2-1, the V gene TRBV6-6; no definite D call. Germline assignment: CDR1 MNHNY and CDR2 SVGAGI (reference sequence). V lost 3 bases and J lost 7, with 10 bases in between. This CDR3 spans 13 amino acids.

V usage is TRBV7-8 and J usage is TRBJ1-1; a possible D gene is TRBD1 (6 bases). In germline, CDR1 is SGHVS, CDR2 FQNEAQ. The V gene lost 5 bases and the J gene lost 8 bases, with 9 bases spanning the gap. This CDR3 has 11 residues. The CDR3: CASSKGQEAFF. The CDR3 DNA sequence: TGTGCCAGCAGCAAAGGACAGGAAGCTTTCTTT.

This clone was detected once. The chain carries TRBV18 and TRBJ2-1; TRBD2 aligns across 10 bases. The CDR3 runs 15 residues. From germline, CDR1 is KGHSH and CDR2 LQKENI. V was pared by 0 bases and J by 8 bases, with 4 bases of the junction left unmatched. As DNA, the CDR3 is TGTGCCAGCTCACCACCGAGCGGGGGGGCCTATGAGCAGTTCTTC. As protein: CASSPPSGGAYEQFF.

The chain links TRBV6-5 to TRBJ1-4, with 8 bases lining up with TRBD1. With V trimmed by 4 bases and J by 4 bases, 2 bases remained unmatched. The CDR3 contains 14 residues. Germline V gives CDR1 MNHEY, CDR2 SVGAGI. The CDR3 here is CASSLGQDNEKLFF. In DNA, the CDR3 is TGTGCCAGCAGTTTGGGACAGGATAATGAAAAACTGTTTTTT.

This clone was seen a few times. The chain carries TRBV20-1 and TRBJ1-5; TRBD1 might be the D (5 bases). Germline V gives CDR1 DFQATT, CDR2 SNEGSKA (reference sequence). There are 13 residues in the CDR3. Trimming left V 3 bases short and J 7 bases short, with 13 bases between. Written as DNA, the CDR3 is TGCAGTGCTAGTCTGGGGGGTGGGCAGCCCCAGCATTTT. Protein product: CSASLGGGQPQHF.

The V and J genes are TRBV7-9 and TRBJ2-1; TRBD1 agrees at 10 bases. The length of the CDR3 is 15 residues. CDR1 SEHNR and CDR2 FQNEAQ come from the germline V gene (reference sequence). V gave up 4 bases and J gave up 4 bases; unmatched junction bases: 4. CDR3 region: CASSSDRGTYNEQFF. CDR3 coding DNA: TGTGCCAGCAGCTCGGACAGGGGGACTTACAATGAGCAGTTCTTC.

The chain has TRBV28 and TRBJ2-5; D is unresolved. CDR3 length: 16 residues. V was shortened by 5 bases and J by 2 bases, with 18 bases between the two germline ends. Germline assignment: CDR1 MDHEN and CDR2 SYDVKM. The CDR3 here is CASSLRLTAWQETQYF. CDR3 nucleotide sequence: TGTGCCAGCAGTCTCCGACTGACCGCGTGGCAAGAGACCCAGTACTTC.

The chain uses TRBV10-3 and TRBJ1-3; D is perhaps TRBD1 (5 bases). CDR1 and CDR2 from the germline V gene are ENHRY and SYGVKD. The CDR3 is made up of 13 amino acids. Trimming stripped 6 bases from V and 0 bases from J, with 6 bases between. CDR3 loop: CAISRDSGNTIYF. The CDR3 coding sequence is TGTGCCATCAGCAGGGACTCTGGAAACACCATATATTTT.

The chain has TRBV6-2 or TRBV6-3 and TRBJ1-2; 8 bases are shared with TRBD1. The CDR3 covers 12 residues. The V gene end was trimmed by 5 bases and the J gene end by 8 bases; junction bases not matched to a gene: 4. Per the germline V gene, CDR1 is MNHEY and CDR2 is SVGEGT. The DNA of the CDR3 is TGTGCCAGCAGTAACAGGGGGTACGGCTACACCTTC. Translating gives CASSNRGYGYTF.

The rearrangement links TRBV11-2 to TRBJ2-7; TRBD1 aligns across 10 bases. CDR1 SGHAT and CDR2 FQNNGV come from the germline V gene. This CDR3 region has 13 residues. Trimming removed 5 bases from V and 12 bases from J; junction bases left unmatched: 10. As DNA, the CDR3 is TGTGCCAGCAGCAGAGACAGGGGGCATGCGTCGTACTTC. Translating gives CASSRDRGHASYF.

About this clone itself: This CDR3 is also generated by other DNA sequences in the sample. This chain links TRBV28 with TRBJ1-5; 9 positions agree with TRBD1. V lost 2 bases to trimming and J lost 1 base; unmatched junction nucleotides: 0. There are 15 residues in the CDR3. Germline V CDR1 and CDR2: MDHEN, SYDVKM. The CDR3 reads CASSLGTGSNQPQHF. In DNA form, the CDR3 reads TGTGCCAGCAGTTTAGGGACAGGGAGCAATCAGCCCCAGCATTTT.

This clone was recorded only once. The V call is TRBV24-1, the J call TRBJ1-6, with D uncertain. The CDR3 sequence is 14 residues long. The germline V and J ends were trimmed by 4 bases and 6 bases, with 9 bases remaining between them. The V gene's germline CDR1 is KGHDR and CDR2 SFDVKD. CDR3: CATSDNRSNSPLHF. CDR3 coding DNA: TGTGCCACCAGTGACAATCGGAGTAATTCACCCCTCCACTTT.

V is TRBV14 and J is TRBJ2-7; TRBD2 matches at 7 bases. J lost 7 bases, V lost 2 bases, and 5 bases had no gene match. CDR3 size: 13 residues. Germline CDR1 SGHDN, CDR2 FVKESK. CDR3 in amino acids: CASSQTLASEQYF. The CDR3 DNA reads TGTGCCAGCAGCCAAACACTAGCGAGTGAGCAGTACTTC.

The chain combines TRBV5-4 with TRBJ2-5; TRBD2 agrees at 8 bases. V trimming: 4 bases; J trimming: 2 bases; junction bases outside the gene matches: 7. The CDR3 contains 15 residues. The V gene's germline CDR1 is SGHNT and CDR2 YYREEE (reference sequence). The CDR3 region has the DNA TGTGCCAGCAGCCGGGGGGGCTATGATCAAGAGACCCAGTACTTC. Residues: CASSRGGYDQETQYF.